One and the same sample provided the 3 T cell receptor beta chains below, sequenced in a study of brain metastases from non-small cell lung cancer. Assay used: immunoSEQ multiplex PCR; TCRdb lists only in-frame clones, some missing. The repertoire consists of 1,500 to 2,000 clones, with approximately 80% occurring once and the leading ten covering around 9.9%. The sequenced sample consisted of tumor-adjacent normal tissue. The origin of the receptors is a donor older than 35 with non-small cell lung cancer.

The table lists this clone with a count of one. This chain joins TRBV6-2 or TRBV6-3 and TRBJ2-7; D might be TRBD1 (6 bases). Between the trimmed V and J ends, which lost 6 bases and 4 bases, there was a span of 16 bases. The CDR3 is made up of 14 amino acids. Germline CDR1 MNHEY, CDR2 SVGEGT. CDR3 protein: CASSQPGQFYEQYF. In nucleotides, the CDR3 is TGTGCCAGCAGCCAACCGGGACAATTTTACGAGCAGTACTTC.

This rearrangement joins TRBV5-1 to TRBJ2-3; D not certain. The germline gives CDR1 SGHRS, CDR2 YFSETQ. CDR3 length: 14 residues. V lost 0 bases, J lost 0 bases, and 5 bases lay in between. The DNA of the CDR3 is TGCGCCAGCAGCTTGGGACTCAGCACAGATACGCAGTATTTT. Translated: CASSLGLSTDTQYF.

Concerning this clone itself: The sample carries other DNA sequences with the same CDR3. V is TRBV5-1 and J is TRBJ2-3; 7 bases are shared with TRBD2. This CDR3 is built from 18 residues. The germline gives CDR1 SGHRS, CDR2 YFSETQ. V was clipped by 2 bases and J by 3 bases; unmatched bases: 15. CDR3 loop: CASSFGAGPGWETDTQYF. Here the CDR3 DNA reads TGCGCCAGCAGCTTTGGAGCGGGACCTGGTTGGGAGACAGATACGCAGTATTTT.